This T cell receptor beta chain comes out of a study of human T cells and chemical hapten exposure. As for the study in general: 2% DPC applied to an approximately 2 cm by approximately 2 cm arm area sensitized donors. Slight volume differences across pooled libraries mainly accounted for varying per-sample TCR yields.

Unique molecular identifiers were linked by the library to individual cDNA molecules. TCRdb reprocessed the RACE reads with MiXCR, giving one entry per CDR3 protein. The sample lists roughly 70,000 distinct CDR3 sequences, about 9.1% occurring once. Germline CDR1 and CDR2: SGHVS and FNYEAQ. The V and J ends lost 1 base and 8 bases respectively, with 12 bases between them. The CDR3 runs 14 residues. Regarding time point: patch test 1, 2 weeks after DPC sensitization. As to treatment: therapeutic diphenylcyclopropenone sensitization with weekly scalp DPC. Alopecia patients deemed DPC-suitable, aged 18 to 70, excluding pregnancy. This clonotype was found many times.

This TCR was sampled from a woman in her forties with alopecia areata. Some clones in this sample may be carry-over from other donors' samples. V gene TRBV7-6 combines with J gene TRBJ1-3; D ambiguous. The sample in question was whole blood, obtained in connection with sensitization to the hapten diphenylcyclopropenone (DPC). This CDR3 is CASSLGWESDTIYF. Here the CDR3 DNA reads TGTGCCAGCAGCTTAGGCTGGGAGTCGGACACCATATATTTT.